This TCR beta chain is from a study of cytomegalovirus exposure and HLA in healthy donors. Overall study: Earlier results showed 117 million unique TCR beta sequences derived from approximately 180 million T cells. The study's findings and limits: CMV serostatus was the sole immune exposure data available. Later genetic work tied a missense DCLRE1C variant to beta-chain V and J trimming.

Concerning this clone: Antigen unknown.

It was with 60 Vbeta and 13 Jbeta primers that the PCR ran. The data were produced by immunoSEQ multiplex PCR, yet TCRdb's version contains in-frame clones alone and is incomplete. The sample includes fewer than 200,000 clones, about 88% of them seen just once. In germline, CDR1 is MRHNA, CDR2 SNTAGT. The CDR3 consists of 13 residues. Trimming pared 7 bases from V and 4 bases from J, leaving 13 bases between. Sequencing used PBMCs. The source is a man between 25 and 39 years old in good health and CMV-seropositive. This rearrangement joins TRBV6-4 to TRBJ1-2; D call uncertain. The CDR3 loop reads CASISPYLYGYTF. CDR3 DNA sequence: TGTGCCAGCATTAGCCCCTACCTCTATGGCTACACCTTC.